This T cell receptor (beta chain) derives from a study of tumor T cells in aggressive B-cell lymphoma. Some clones are missing from TCRdb's copy, which holds only in-frame ones; the method was immunoSEQ multiplex PCR. The table lists 4,000 to 6,000 clones, around 94% of them singletons. CDR3 length: 12 amino acids. Germline CDR1 MGHDK, CDR2 SYGVNS. V dropped 8 bases and J dropped 6; count of bases not matched to a gene: 6. The sequenced sample consisted of tumor tissue. The chain combines TRBV25-1 with TRBJ2-7, with TRBD2 matching 8 bases. The TCR sequence derives from an adult with diffuse large B cell lymphoma. The CDR3 region has the DNA TGTGCCAGCTTGGACGGGAGGGCCGAGCAGTACTTC. It translates to CASLDGRAEQYF.